The text below deals with one TCR beta chain. Its antigen is unidentified. With 3 bases clipped from V and 5 bases from J, the junction kept 5 bases outside the gene matches. Germline V gene sequence: CDR1 SEHNR, CDR2 FQNEAQ (reference sequence). The CDR3 runs 15 residues. This sample is part of a study of beta chain features in type 1 diabetes. Study-level background: Patients did not differ from healthy donors in age, gender or cell yield. Findings and caveats of the study: When VDJ junctions were examined, type 1 diabetes patients showed fewer insertions and more deletions. Across all four CD4+ subsets, people with type 1 diabetes showed modestly shorter TCRB CDR3s.

The isolated RNA, all of it, was reverse transcribed, so expressed TCRB transcripts were what got sequenced. Libraries were prepared by immunoSEQ multiplex PCR; TCRdb keeps only in-frame clonotypes and omits some of them. The repertoire includes 160,000 or so clones, around 9% of them detected once, and under 0.75% sits in the top ten. The purity of all sorted populations exceeded 98%. The clonotype originates from a woman aged 30 to 39 with type 1 diabetes. The chain has TRBV7-9 and TRBJ2-1, with 9 positions matching TRBD1. Sequences were obtained from central memory CD4+ T cells from blood. In DNA form, the CDR3 reads TGTGCCAGCAGCTTCAGACAGGGGGGCCACAATGAGCAGTTCTTC. This translates into CASSFRQGGHNEQFF.